This T cell receptor beta chain was captured by sequencing in a study of blood T cell repertoires in COVID-19. Across the study: Collection of acute and convalescent COVID-19 samples took place in the United States, Italy and Spain. Nucleic acid was either cDNA or gDNA, and it came from T cells, B-cell-depleted T cells, or PBMCs.

As concerns this clone: At one of its ends the junction is not consistent with the germline gene, which may arise from a read error.

This CDR3 is 16 amino acids long. The germline CDR1 and CDR2 sequences are KGHDR and SFDVKD. Sequencing was performed with immunoSEQ multiplex PCR; in TCRdb, only in-frame clones are kept and a portion is missing. The top ten clones hold over 1.5% of a sample with around 37,000 clones, approximately 81% of them seen once. Enrollment of patients from Seattle took place during active infection, with longitudinal follow-up. The gene calls are TRBV24-1 and TRBJ1-5; 8 positions agree with TRBD1. The sequencing input was peripheral blood. The sequence came from a man in his 60s with COVID-19, enrolled during active disease. Here the CDR3 DNA reads TGTGCCACCAGTGATTCCGGGACAGGAAGCAGTCAGCCCCAGCATTTT. It specifies CATSDSGTGSSQPQHF.